One sample yielded the 6 T cell receptor beta chains listed below, sequenced in a study of blood T cell repertoires in COVID-19. Produced via immunoSEQ multiplex PCR; TCRdb's table is partial and in-frame only. This sample has about 320,000 clones, with 85% found just once. The source material was PBMCs or T cells enriched from blood (not recorded which). These receptors were taken from a woman in her 30s who had been exposed to COVID-19.

This sequence joins TRBV30 and TRBJ2-7, with 7 positions matching TRBD1. CDR1 is GTSNPN and CDR2 is SVGIG in the germline V gene (reference sequence). J gave up 2 bases and V 4 bases, and 5 bases lay outside the gene matches. The CDR3 sequence is 13 residues long. In DNA form, the CDR3 reads TGTGCCTGGACCGGGACAGACGCCTACGAGCAGTACTTC. Its protein is CAWTGTDAYEQYF.

The chain links TRBV5-4 to TRBJ1-3; 9 bases line up with TRBD1. Germline V gene sequence: CDR1 SGHNT, CDR2 YYREEE (reference sequence). The CDR3 spans 15 residues. The trim removed 4 bases at V and 3 bases at J, leaving 5 bases unmatched. CDR3 region: CASSPRTGDGNTIYF. The CDR3 DNA sequence: TGTGCCAGCAGCCCCCGGACAGGGGATGGAAACACCATATATTTT. Together with reference TRBV5-4 and TRBJ1-3, the CDR3 gives the full variable domain: ETGVTQSPTHLIKTRGQQVTLRCSSQSGHNTVSWYQQALGQGPQFIFQYYREEENGRGNFPPRFSGLQFPNYSSELNVNALELDDSALYLCASSPRTGDGNTIYFGEGSWLTVV.

The genes are TRBV27 and TRBJ1-5; unclear D gene. Trimming cost V 5 bases and J 1 base, with 24 bases left between them. Germline loops: CDR1 MNHEY, CDR2 SMNVEV (reference sequence). This CDR3 contains 19 residues. The CDR3: CASSLRWPPTRGSNQPQHF. The CDR3, as DNA: TGTGCCAGCAGTCTCCGGTGGCCCCCAACGAGAGGCAGCAATCAGCCCCAGCATTTT.

This chain uses TRBV5-1 with TRBJ2-4, with 9 bases matching TRBD1. Germline V lookup: CDR1 SGHRS, CDR2 YFSETQ. V lost 0 bases, J lost 10 bases, and 2 bases stayed unmatched. The CDR3 spans 13 residues. The DNA for the CDR3 is TGCGCCAGCAGCTTGGACAGGGGGCAAATTCAGTACTTC. It codes for CASSLDRGQIQYF.

In this sample, this clone turned up once. This chain uses TRBV4-1 with TRBJ2-7; 8 nucleotides line up with TRBD1. CDR3 length: 15 residues. Germline assignment: CDR1 MGHRA and CDR2 YSYEKL. The junction had 3 bases not matched to a gene; V was cut back by 0 bases and J by 2 bases. CDR3 loop: CASSQEWTGTYEQYF. The CDR3 nucleotides read TGCGCCAGCAGCCAAGAGTGGACAGGGACCTACGAGCAGTACTTC.

Only a few counts were recorded for this clone. The genes are TRBV25-1 and TRBJ1-1, with TRBD1 identical over 11 bases. V lost 8 bases and J lost 4; bases outside the gene matches: 3. The CDR3 is 13 amino acids. Germline V gives CDR1 MGHDK, CDR2 SYGVNS. DNA of the CDR3: TGTGCCAGCGGGGGACAGGGGGTCACTGAAGCTTTCTTT. Translation: CASGGQGVTEAFF.